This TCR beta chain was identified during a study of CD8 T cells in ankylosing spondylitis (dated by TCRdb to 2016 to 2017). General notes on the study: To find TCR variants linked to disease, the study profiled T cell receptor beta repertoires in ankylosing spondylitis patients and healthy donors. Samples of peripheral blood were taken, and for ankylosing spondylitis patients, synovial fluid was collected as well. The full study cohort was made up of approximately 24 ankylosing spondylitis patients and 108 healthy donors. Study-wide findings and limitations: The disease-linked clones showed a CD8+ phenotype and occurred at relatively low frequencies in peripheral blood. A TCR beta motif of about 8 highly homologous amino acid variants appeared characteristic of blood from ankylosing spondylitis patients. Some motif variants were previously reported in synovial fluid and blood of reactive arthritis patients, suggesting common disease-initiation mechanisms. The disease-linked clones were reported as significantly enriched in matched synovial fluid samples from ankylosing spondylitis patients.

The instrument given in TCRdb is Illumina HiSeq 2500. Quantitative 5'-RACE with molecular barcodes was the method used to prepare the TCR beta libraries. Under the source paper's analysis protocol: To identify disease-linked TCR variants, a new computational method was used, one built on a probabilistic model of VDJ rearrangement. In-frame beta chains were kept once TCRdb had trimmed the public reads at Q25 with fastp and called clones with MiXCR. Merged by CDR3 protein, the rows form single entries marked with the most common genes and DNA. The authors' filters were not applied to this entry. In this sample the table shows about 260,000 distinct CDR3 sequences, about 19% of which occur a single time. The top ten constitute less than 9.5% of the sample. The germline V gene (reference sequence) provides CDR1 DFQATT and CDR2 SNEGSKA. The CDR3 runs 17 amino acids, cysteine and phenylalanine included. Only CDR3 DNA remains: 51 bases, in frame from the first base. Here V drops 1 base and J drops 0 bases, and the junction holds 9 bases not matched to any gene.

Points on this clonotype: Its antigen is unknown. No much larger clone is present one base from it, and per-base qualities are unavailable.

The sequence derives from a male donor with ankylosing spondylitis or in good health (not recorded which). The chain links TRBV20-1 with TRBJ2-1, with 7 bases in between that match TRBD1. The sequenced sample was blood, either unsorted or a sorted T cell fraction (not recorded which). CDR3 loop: CSARGRGGYYSYNEQFF. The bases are TGCAGTGCTAGAGGGAGAGGGGGCTACTACTCCTACAATGAGCAGTTCTTC.